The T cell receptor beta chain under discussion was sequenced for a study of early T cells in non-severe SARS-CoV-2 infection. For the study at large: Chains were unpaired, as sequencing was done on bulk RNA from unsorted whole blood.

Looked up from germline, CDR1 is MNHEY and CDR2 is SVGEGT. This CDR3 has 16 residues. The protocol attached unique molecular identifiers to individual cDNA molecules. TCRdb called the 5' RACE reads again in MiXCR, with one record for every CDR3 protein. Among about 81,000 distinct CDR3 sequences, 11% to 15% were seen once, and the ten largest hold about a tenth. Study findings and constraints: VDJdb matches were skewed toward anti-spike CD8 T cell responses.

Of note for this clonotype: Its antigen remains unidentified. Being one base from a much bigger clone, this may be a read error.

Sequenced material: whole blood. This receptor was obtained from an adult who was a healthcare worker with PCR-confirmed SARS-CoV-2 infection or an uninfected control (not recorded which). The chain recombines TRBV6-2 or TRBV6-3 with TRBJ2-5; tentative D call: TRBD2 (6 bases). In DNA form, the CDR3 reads TGTGCCAGCAGTTACCCCCTCGGCGGGGCACAAGAGTCCCAGTACTTC. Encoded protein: CASSYPLGGAQESQYF.